The clone carrying this T cell receptor beta chain appeared a few times. Its antigen is currently unknown. To make TCR beta libraries, researchers used iRepertoire HTBI primers and Arm-PCR of CDR3 regions. One entry per CDR3 protein results from TCRdb running MiXCR on the multiplex PCR reads. The table includes 600,000 to 650,000 distinct CDR3 sequences, roughly 15% detected once. This specimen belongs to a study of regulatory T cells in long-lasting Graves disease. Across the study: Recently diagnosed Graves' patients had received antithyroid drugs for under 3 months. Study results and limitations: Persistent disease was characterized by preferential usage of TRBV28, TRBJ1-2 and TRBJ2-5.

V lost 3 bases, J lost 4 bases, and 7 bases stayed unmatched. The CDR3 is 15 amino acids. Germline V CDR1 and CDR2: SGDLS, YYNGEE. Time point meaning: newly diagnosed GD, antithyroid drugs for less than 3 months. The TCR library was made from RNA extracted from PBMCs. The sample was also linked to a second study, of T cells in Graves' hyperthyroidism and ophthalmopathy.

This chain joins TRBV9 and TRBJ1-2, with TRBD1 identical over 9 bases. This TCR came from a woman aged 25 to 45 with Graves disease. This sample comprised peripheral blood mononuclear cells (PBMCs), obtained at new diagnosis, from a patient treated with antithyroid drugs. The CDR3: CASSAGQGVSYGYTF. CDR3 nucleotide sequence: TGTGCCAGCAGCGCGGGACAGGGCGTCTCCTATGGCTACACCTTC. Looking up the rest from reference TRBV9 and TRBJ1-2 gives the full variable domain: DSGVTQTPKHLITATGQRVTLRCSPRSGDLSVYWYQQSLDQGLQFLIQYYNGEERAKGNILERFSAQQFPDLHSELNLSSLELGDSALYFCASSAGQGVSYGYTFGSGTRLTVV.